These 18 T cell receptor beta chains were all obtained from the same sample, sequenced in a study of Graves' ophthalmopathy and Graves' hyperthyroidism. Beta-chain TCR CDR3 regions were amplified from RNA transcripts. HTBI primers were employed in first-round RT-PCR, then a second-round multiplex PCR followed. MiXCR was run by TCRdb on the multiplex PCR reads, yielding one entry per CDR3 protein. The table includes about 380,000 distinct CDR3 sequences, less than 20% detected once. Sequencing was performed on peripheral blood. The receptor set was obtained from a woman aged 18-29 years with stable Graves' hyperthyroidism.

The rearrangement links TRBV11-1 to TRBJ2-2, with D possibly matching TRBD1 (6 bases). Germline V gene lookup returns CDR1 SGHAT and CDR2 FQDESV (reference sequence). The V gene lost 5 bases and the J gene lost 5 bases, with 18 bases spanning the gap. This CDR3 region has 16 residues. CDR3 sequence (DNA): TGTGCCAGCAGCCAAATGGGGGCAGGCGGGACCGGGGAGCTGTTTTTT. Its protein product is CASSQMGAGGTGELFF.

This sequence joins TRBV6-4 and TRBJ1-5, with D maybe TRBD1 (5 bases). The CDR3 has 16 amino acids. With 3 bases removed from V and 8 bases from J, the gap between germline ends came to 20 bases. Germline assignment: CDR1 MRHNA and CDR2 SNTAGT. CDR3 in amino acids: CASSDSSGGVREPQHF. The CDR3, as DNA: TGTGCCAGCAGTGATTCGAGCGGGGGGGTACGGGAGCCCCAGCATTTT.

This clonotype was recorded at least ten times. The rearrangement links TRBV6-1 to TRBJ2-6; no clear D. V was trimmed by 3 bases and J by 1 base, leaving 7 bases between them. This CDR3 has 15 amino acids. CDR1 and CDR2 from the germline V gene are MNHNS and SASEGT. The CDR3 DNA sequence: TGTGCCAGCAGTGACAGGTTTTCTGGGGCCAACGTCCTGACTTTC. It codes for CASSDRFSGANVLTF.

The chain joins TRBV13 to TRBJ1-2; D uncertain. Trimming stripped 4 bases from V and 3 bases from J, with 12 bases between. CDR1 and CDR2 (germline): PRHDT, FYEKMQ (reference sequence). This CDR3 is built from 14 residues. The CDR3 nucleotides are TGTGCCAGCAGCTACGGGAGGGCCGACTATGGCTACACCTTC. Translation gives CASSYGRADYGYTF.

The table lists this clonotype with many counts. Mismatch with germline at one junction end may stem from a read error. CDR3 sequence reads: CASSYEDRDYGYTF. CDR3 in DNA: TGCGCCAGTAGCTACGAGGACAGGGACTATGGCTACACCTTC. J is TRBJ1-2 and V is TRBV5-1; 8 bases fit TRBD1. The CDR3 runs 14 residues. Germline values: CDR1 SGHRS, CDR2 YFSETQ.

This clonotype was seen only a few times. The chain links TRBV3-1 to TRBJ2-5; 10 bases fit TRBD1. The trim removed 5 bases at V and 6 bases at J, leaving 12 bases unmatched. The CDR3 totals 16 residues. Looked up from germline, CDR1 is LGHDT and CDR2 is YNNKEL (reference sequence). CDR3 sequence reads: CASSIPGTGVWKTQYF. The CDR3 nucleotides read TGTGCCAGCAGCATACCCGGGACAGGGGTCTGGAAGACCCAGTACTTC.

This clonotype was seen at least ten times. This sequence joins TRBV6-5 and TRBJ1-1; TRBD1 agrees at 7 bases. Germline CDR1 MNHEY, CDR2 SVGAGI. The CDR3 consists of 16 residues. V was pared by 2 bases and J by 4 bases, with 10 bases of the junction left unmatched. CDR3 amino acids: CASSYVWRGRGTEAFF. The CDR3 DNA is TGTGCCAGCAGTTACGTATGGAGGGGGCGGGGCACTGAAGCTTTCTTT.

In this sample, this clonotype turned up a few times. The junction departs from germline at one end; a sequencing error may be responsible. The chain couples TRBV12-3 or TRBV12-4 to TRBJ2-4, with TRBD2 as a possible D gene (5 bases). This CDR3 comprises 13 residues. CDR3 nucleotide sequence: TGTGCCAGCAGTTTAAGTCTCGGGGTCATTAAGTACTTC. This sequence encodes CASSLSLGVIKYF.

This clonotype was found a few times. This sequence joins TRBV20-1 and TRBJ2-2; 8 nucleotides align to TRBD1. Per the germline V gene, CDR1 is DFQATT and CDR2 is SNEGSKA (reference sequence). V gave up 1 base and J gave up 5 bases; unmatched junction bases: 9. The length of the CDR3 is 16 residues. Here the CDR3 DNA reads TGCAGTGCTAGAGGTGGGGGACAGGAGAGGACCGGGGAGCTGTTTTTT. It specifies CSARGGGQERTGELFF.

This clonotype was picked up many times. The V call is TRBV28, the J call TRBJ1-1, with a weak D call TRBD1 (6 bases). Trimming took off 6 bases at V and 2 bases at J, with 13 bases between the two ends. The germline V gene has CDR1 MDHEN and CDR2 SYDVKM. The CDR3 is 14 amino acids. The CDR3 nucleotides are TGTGCCAGCAGGGGGAACAGGGAAAACACTGAAGCTTTCTTT. Residues: CASRGNRENTEAFF.

This clonotype was found many times. The CDR3 region has the DNA TGTGCCATCACCGGGGAACTGGGAGAGACCCAGTACTTC. It specifies CAITGELGETQYF. The V call is TRBV10-3, the J call TRBJ2-5; a possible D gene is TRBD2 (5 bases). The CDR3 has 13 residues. CDR1 is ENHRY, CDR2 SYGVKD, per germline. V lost 7 bases and J 4 bases, leaving 13 bases between the germline ends.

Many counts were recorded for this clonotype. This rearrangement joins TRBV15 to TRBJ1-1; the D gene is possibly TRBD1 (5 bases). The CDR3 totals 14 residues. The germline V gene encodes CDR1 LNHNV and CDR2 YYDKDF (reference sequence). Deletions cut 3 bases from V and 5 bases from J, with 13 bases between. The CDR3 reads CATSSTPGDTEAFF. CDR3 DNA sequence: TGTGCCACCAGCAGTACTCCGGGGGATACTGAAGCTTTCTTT.

This clonotype was seen at least ten times. The chain employs TRBV6-2 or TRBV6-3 and TRBJ1-1; D is ambiguous. Germline V gives CDR1 MNHEY, CDR2 SVGEGT. V shed 1 base and J shed 4 bases, with 10 bases lying between them. The CDR3 totals 14 residues. CDR3 DNA: TGTGCCAGCAGTTACTACGCGGTGAGCACTGAAGCTTTCTTT. Its protein is CASSYYAVSTEAFF.

This chain links TRBV12-3 or TRBV12-4 with TRBJ1-1; 9 bases line up with TRBD1. The CDR3 sequence is 16 residues long. Germline trimming cut 2 bases from V and 8 bases from J; bases unmatched to any gene: 12. The CDR3 DNA reads TGTGCCAGCAGTTTAAGGGGAGCGGGACAGGGTTTGGAAGCTTTCTTT. Protein sequence: CASSLRGAGQGLEAFF.

The genes are TRBV28 and TRBJ2-5; 9 bases line up with TRBD2. V was clipped by 6 bases and J by 7 bases; unmatched bases: 9. Germline CDR1 and CDR2: MDHEN and SYDVKM. The CDR3 is 14 amino acids. For the CDR3, the DNA is TGTGCCAGCAGCCGGACGCCGCGGGGGGGGACCCAGTACTTC. It is translated as CASSRTPRGGTQYF.

This clonotype was seen more than once but under ten times. The rearrangement links TRBV4-2 to TRBJ1-1, with a possible D match to TRBD1 (6 bases). Between the trimmed V and J ends, which lost 4 bases and 0 bases, there was a span of 24 bases. There are 19 residues in the CDR3. The V gene's germline CDR1 is LGHNA and CDR2 YNFKEQ. The CDR3 region is CASSPTTGLGGAVNTEAFF. As DNA, the CDR3 is TGTGCCAGCAGCCCGACCACAGGCCTGGGGGGGGCGGTGAACACTGAAGCTTTCTTT.

This clonotype was seen many times. The chain recombines TRBV12-3 or TRBV12-4 with TRBJ2-5, with 10 bases lining up with TRBD2. Trimming removed 6 bases from V and 1 base from J; junction bases left unmatched: 11. CDR3 length: 17 amino acids. In DNA, the CDR3 is TGTGCCAGCAGCCGCGGAGGGCTAGCGGGGGCCCAAGAGACCCAGTACTTC. Its translation: CASSRGGLAGAQETQYF.

The table lists this clonotype with many counts. The rearrangement uses TRBV12-3 or TRBV12-4 and TRBJ2-5, with unresolved D. The ends were cut back, 6 bases at V and 4 bases at J, with 15 bases in the middle. This CDR3 is built from 14 residues. As DNA, the CDR3 is TGTGCCAGCAGCCCTCCCCCGGTCGGAGAGACCCAGTACTTC. Residues: CASSPPPVGETQYF.